The rows below give T cell receptor beta chains drawn from one sample of a study of T cell responses to AZD1222 COVID-19 vaccine. TCRdb's table, derived via immunoSEQ multiplex PCR, lists solely in-frame clones and lacks some. This sample has roughly 150,000 clones, with 90% to 95% found just once. The sequenced sample was peripheral blood, obtained on day 0 of AZD1222 vaccination. Receptors were obtained from an adult in good health. Each CDR3 is given with its conserved first and last residue. The order of the fields is D gene, clone size, J gene, V gene, CDR3 protein, CDR3 DNA. A D gene is named only where the DNA matches it firmly. Expanded clones get a size class; other rows say once, few or many, or leave the size out.

NA	once	TRBJ1-5	TRBV2	CASSEGRQGYNQPQHF	TGTGCCAGCAGTGAAGGAAGGCAGGGTTACAATCAGCCCCAGCATTTT
NA	NA	TRBJ1-5	TRBV7-3	CARQGQKANQPQHF	TGTGCCAGACAGGGTCAAAAAGCAAATCAGCCCCAGCATTTT
NA	NA	TRBJ2-3	TRBV7-2	CASSLFQGGADTQYF	TGTGCCAGCAGCTTATTCCAGGGCGGGGCAGATACGCAGTATTTT
NA	once	TRBJ2-3	TRBV29-1	CSARPGASTDTQYF	TGCAGCGCCCGGCCCGGAGCGAGCACAGATACGCAGTATTTT
NA	NA	TRBJ1-6	TRBV7-9	CASSLESYNSPLHF	TGTGCCAGCAGCTTAGAATCCTATAATTCACCCCTCCACTTT
NA	NA	TRBJ1-6	TRBV11-3	CASSLGSEGPLHF	TGTGCCAGCAGCTTAGGATCCGAGGGGCCCCTCCACTTT
NA	NA	TRBJ1-2	TRBV20-1	CSASPQGAGYTF	TGCAGTGCTAGTCCTCAGGGTGCCGGCTACACCTTC
NA	NA	TRBJ2-3	TRBV27	CASSPRFISTDTQYF	TGTGCCAGCAGTCCTCGGTTCATTTCCACAGATACGCAGTATTTT
NA	NA	TRBJ2-3	TRBV5-4	CASSLVGSTDTQYF	TGTGCCAGCAGCTTGGTCGGGAGCACAGATACGCAGTATTTT
NA	NA	TRBJ1-2	TRBV30	CAWSSDSNYGYTF	TGTGCCTGGAGTTCGGACAGCAACTATGGCTACACCTTC
NA	NA	TRBJ2-7	TRBV7-8	CASSVGTSGEQYF	TGTGCCAGCAGCGTCGGGACGAGTGGCGAGCAGTACTTC
NA	once	TRBJ1-1	TRBV6-5	CASRSGEMNTEAFF	TGTGCCAGCAGGTCCGGGGAGATGAACACTGAAGCTTTCTTT
TRBD1	NA	TRBJ2-1	TRBV7-2	CASSTLDRKQFF	TGTGCCAGCAGCACCCTGGACAGGAAGCAGTTCTTC
NA	NA	TRBJ1-1	TRBV7-9	CASSFQDTEAFF	TGTGCCAGCAGCTTTCAGGACACTGAAGCTTTCTTT
NA	NA	TRBJ2-7	TRBV5-4	CASSSAGTSGREQYF	TGTGCCAGCAGCTCCGCAGGGACTTCGGGGCGCGAGCAGTACTTC
TRBD2	NA	TRBJ2-7	TRBV29-1	CSVVWREGYEQYF	TGCAGCGTTGTCTGGCGGGAGGGCTACGAGCAGTACTTC
TRBD1	NA	TRBJ2-6	TRBV13	CASSLTGQDSGANVLTF	TGTGCCAGCAGCTTAACGGGACAGGATTCTGGGGCCAACGTCCTGACTTTC
NA	NA	TRBJ2-7	TRBV2	CASRDYHEQYF	TGTGCCAGCAGGGACTACCACGAGCAGTACTTC
NA	NA	TRBJ2-5	TRBV5-4	CASSQPSKGETQYF	TGTGCCAGCAGCCAGCCCTCCAAGGGGGAGACCCAGTACTTC
NA	NA	TRBJ1-6	TRBV28	CASSQGNNSPLHF	TGTGCCAGCAGTCAGGGGAATAATTCACCCCTCCACTTT
TRBD1	NA	TRBJ1-4	TRBV29-1	CSVTGTGAEKLFF	TGCAGCGTGACCGGGACAGGGGCCGAAAAACTGTTTTTT
TRBD1	NA	TRBJ1-5	TRBV30	CAWSVLRGTQPQHF	TGTGCCTGGAGTGTACTCAGGGGGACGCAGCCCCAGCATTTT
TRBD2	NA	TRBJ2-2	TRBV7-2	CASSLGVGLAGAGELFF	TGTGCCAGCAGCTTAGGGGTAGGGCTAGCGGGGGCCGGGGAGCTGTTTTTT
NA	NA	TRBJ1-1	TRBV18	CASSPQEGTLTEAFF	TGTGCCAGCTCACCACAAGAGGGGACCCTCACTGAAGCTTTCTTT